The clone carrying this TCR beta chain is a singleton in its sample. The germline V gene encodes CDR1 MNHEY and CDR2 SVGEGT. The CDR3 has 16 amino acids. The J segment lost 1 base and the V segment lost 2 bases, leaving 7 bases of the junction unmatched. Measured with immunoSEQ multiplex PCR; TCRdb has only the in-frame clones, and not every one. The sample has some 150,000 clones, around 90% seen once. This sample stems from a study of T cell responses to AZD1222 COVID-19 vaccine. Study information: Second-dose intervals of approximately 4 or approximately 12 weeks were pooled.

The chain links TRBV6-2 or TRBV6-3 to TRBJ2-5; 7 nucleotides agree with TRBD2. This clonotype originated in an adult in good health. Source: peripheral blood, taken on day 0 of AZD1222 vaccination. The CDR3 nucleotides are TGTGCCAGCAGTTACCAACGGTCTAGCGGCCAAGAGACCCAGTACTTC. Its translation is CASSYQRSSGQETQYF.